One and the same sample provided the 15 T cell receptor beta chains below, sequenced in a study of immune evolution from preneoplasia to lung adenocarcinoma. The protocol was immunoSEQ multiplex PCR, while the TCRdb copy is restricted to in-frame clones and leaves out a portion. This sample carries 8,800 or so clones, 77% of them seen once, and the ten largest clones take approximately 6.6%. Sequences were obtained from FFPE lung adenocarcinoma in situ tissue. These receptors all stem from a person aged 55 to 79 with lung adenocarcinoma.

In this sample, this clone turned up a few times. The rearrangement uses TRBV19 and TRBJ2-2, with D hard to call. The ends were cut back, 5 bases at V and 9 bases at J, with 19 bases in the middle. CDR3 length equals 15 residues. Germline-derived CDR1 and CDR2 are LNHDA and SQIVND (reference sequence). CDR3 amino acids: CASSRTTGRSRELFF. The CDR3 DNA is TGTGCCAGTAGTCGGACGACGGGTCGTAGCCGGGAGCTGTTTTTT.

This chain links TRBV5-5 with TRBJ1-6; perhaps TRBD1 as D (5 bases). The CDR3 has 15 residues. Deletions cut 0 bases from V and 7 bases from J, with 11 bases between. Germline values: CDR1 SGHKS, CDR2 YYEKEE (reference sequence). The chain's CDR3 is CASSLGSGWNSPLHF. CDR3 sequence (DNA): TGTGCCAGCAGCTTGGGTTCAGGGTGGAATTCACCCCTCCACTTT.

In its sample, this clone is large. The rearrangement links TRBV29-1 to TRBJ2-7; D is perhaps TRBD1 (5 bases). The germline gives CDR1 SQVTM, CDR2 ANQGSEA. Trimming took off 7 bases at V and 3 bases at J, with 10 bases between the two ends. The CDR3 length is 11 residues. The CDR3 reads CSAKQDYEQYF. DNA for the CDR3: TGCAGCGCCAAACAGGACTACGAGCAGTACTTC.

The chain carries TRBV6-6 and TRBJ2-5, with no clear D. CDR1 MNHNY and CDR2 SVGAGI come from the germline V gene (reference sequence). This CDR3 is 11 amino acids long. V was clipped by 4 bases and J by 1 base, with 1 base between them. As DNA, the CDR3 is TGTGCCAGCAGTTCCCAAGAGACCCAGTACTTC. Amino acid sequence: CASSSQETQYF.

The V and J genes are TRBV27 and TRBJ1-1; D not resolved. Trimming shortened V by 7 bases and J by 2 bases, and 11 bases separated the two germline ends. This CDR3 has 13 residues. Per the germline V gene, CDR1 is MNHEY and CDR2 is SMNVEV (reference sequence). The CDR3 nucleotides read TGTGCCAGCATTTCGGCAGCCAACACTGAAGCTTTCTTT. Amino acids: CASISAANTEAFF.

This chain connects TRBV2 to TRBJ1-6; tentatively, D is TRBD1 (5 bases). Trimming removed 0 bases from V and 10 bases from J, with 19 bases in between. This CDR3 spans 17 amino acids. CDR1 is SNHLY, CDR2 FYNNEI, per germline. CDR3 coding DNA: TGTGCCAGCAGTGAAGCGCGATGGGCCCCCTGGGGGTCACCCCTCCACTTT. Its protein product is CASSEARWAPWGSPLHF.

The chain links TRBV11-2 to TRBJ1-2; D gene uncertain. The CDR3 covers 14 residues. V lost 4 bases and J lost 4, with 13 bases in between. CDR1 is SGHAT and CDR2 is FQNNGV in the germline V gene. The CDR3 loop is CASSSLGMRYGYTF. For the CDR3, the DNA is TGTGCCAGCAGCTCGCTTGGGATGCGCTATGGCTACACCTTC.

This clone is labeled as large. As DNA, the CDR3 is TGTGCCAGCAGCCCGTGGACTAGCGGGGCCTACAATGAGCAGTTCTTC. Amino acid sequence: CASSPWTSGAYNEQFF. V and J are TRBV7-3 and TRBJ2-1, with TRBD2 identical over 12 bases. Losses at the gene ends were 5 bases for V and 2 bases for J; bases not matched to a gene: 4. CDR3 length equals 16 residues. Germline-derived CDR1 and CDR2 are SGHTA and FQGTGA. Based on the CDR3 plus reference TRBV7-3 and TRBJ2-1, the full variable domain is GAGVSQTPSNKVTEKGKYVELRCDPISGHTALYWYRQSLGQGPEFLIYFQGTGAADDSGLPNDRFFAVRPEGSVSTLKIQRTERGDSAVYLCASSPWTSGAYNEQFFGPGTRLTVL.

V gene TRBV19 combines with J gene TRBJ1-2, with D maybe TRBD1 (5 bases). V was clipped by 10 bases and J by 8 bases, with 20 bases between them. The CDR3 loop spans 13 amino acids. Germline V gives CDR1 LNHDA, CDR2 SQIVND (reference sequence). The chain's CDR3 is CATNWGSGTGYTF. In DNA form, the CDR3 reads TGTGCCACCAATTGGGGCAGCGGGACGGGCTACACCTTC. Filled out from reference TRBV19 and TRBJ1-2, the complete variable domain reads DGGITQSPKYLFRKEGQNVTLSCEQNLNHDAMYWYRQDPGQGLRLIYYSQIVNDFQKGDIAEGYSVSREKKESFPLTVTSAQKNPTAFYLCATNWGSGTGYTFGSGTRLTVV.

The chain carries TRBV10-1 and TRBJ1-1; a possible D gene is TRBD1 (5 bases). Trimming left V 4 bases short and J 4 bases short, with 10 bases between. The CDR3 runs 13 residues. The germline gives CDR1 WNHNN, CDR2 SYGVQD (reference sequence). CDR3 sequence (DNA): TGCGCCAGCAGTGCTCAGGGTGCCACTGAAGCTTTCTTT. Translated, it gives CASSAQGATEAFF.

The J gene is TRBJ2-1, the V gene TRBV6-5; D perhaps matches TRBD2 (6 bases). Trimming pared 6 bases from V and 8 bases from J, leaving 14 bases between. CDR1 and CDR2 (germline): MNHEY, SVGAGI. CDR3 length: 13 residues. CDR3 sequence reads: CASSPQGGDEQFF. The CDR3, as DNA: TGTGCCAGCAGCCCCCAGGGAGGTGATGAGCAGTTCTTC.

This chain connects TRBV10-1 to TRBJ1-5, with D maybe TRBD1 (5 bases). V was shortened by 3 bases and J by 8 bases, with 11 bases between the two germline ends. Germline-derived CDR1 and CDR2 are WNHNN and SYGVQD (reference sequence). The CDR3 contains 13 residues. CDR3 bases: TGCGCCAGCAGTGAAAGGGGTGGAGAGCCCCAGCATTTT. Its protein product is CASSERGGEPQHF.

The genes are TRBV7-2 and TRBJ1-1, with D uncertain. Trimming removed 9 bases from V and 1 base from J, with 6 bases in between. Germline CDR1 reads SGHTA; CDR2 reads FQGNSA. The CDR3 runs 11 residues. CDR3 loop: CASSTNTEAFF. In nucleotides, the CDR3 is TGTGCCAGTAGCACGAACACTGAAGCTTTCTTT. Full variable domain (remainder filled in from reference TRBV7-2 and TRBJ1-1): GAGVSQSPSNKVTEKGKDVELRCDPISGHTALYWYRQSLGQGLEFLIYFQGNSAPDKSGLPSDRFSAERTGGSVSTLTIQRTQQEDSAVYLCASSTNTEAFFGQGTRLTVV.

This chain connects TRBV19 to TRBJ2-4, with D maybe TRBD2 (6 bases). The CDR3 loop spans 15 amino acids. V lost 3 bases and J 6 bases, leaving 15 bases between the germline ends. The germline gives CDR1 LNHDA, CDR2 SQIVND (reference sequence). DNA for the CDR3: TGTGCCAGTAGTATGCGGGGAACCAACTTAAACATTCAGTACTTC. It specifies CASSMRGTNLNIQYF.

The J gene is TRBJ1-5, the V gene TRBV10-2; possibly TRBD1 for D (6 bases). CDR1 WSHSY and CDR2 SAAADI come from the germline V gene. The CDR3 sequence is 14 residues long. V lost 7 bases and J lost 6, with 16 bases in between. The CDR3 nucleotides read TGCGCCAGCACCCCGGGGGGGCTAAGTCAGCCCCAGCATTTT. Encoded protein: CASTPGGLSQPQHF.